Listed here is a single T cell receptor (beta chain). This specimen belongs to a study of blood T cells in healthy people across ages. Peripheral blood was drawn, around 9.3 milliliters per donor. This CDR3 comprises 15 residues. Germline assignment: CDR1 MGHDK and CDR2 SYGVNS. The V and J ends lost 4 bases and 4 bases, in that order; junction bases with no gene match: 7. A second PCR, run for about 6 to 12 cycles, used a sample-barcoded 5' primer plus a J-beta primer mix. One entry per CDR3 protein, called by TCRdb with MiXCR from the 5' RACE reads. Of about 1 million distinct CDR3 sequences detected, around 43% appear once; the ten largest clones hold 18%.

The V and J genes are TRBV25-1 and TRBJ1-2; 9 nucleotides agree with TRBD1. This receptor was taken from an older woman in good health. The sequencing sample was made of blood. The CDR3 loop is CASSAPGTGTYGYTF. CDR3 in DNA: TGTGCCAGCAGTGCCCCCGGGACAGGGACCTATGGCTACACCTTC.